The 25 T cell receptor beta chains presented below share a single source sample, sequenced in a study of technical replicates of blood from a few donors. The data were produced by immunoSEQ multiplex PCR, yet TCRdb's version contains in-frame clones alone and is incomplete. The sample holds about 76,000 clones; approximately 96% are singletons and the top ten take 0.2% to 0.25%. Sequences were obtained from T cells isolated from PBMCs. These receptors came from a human donor in good health.

V and J are TRBV2 and TRBJ1-3; TRBD1 matches at 8 bases. CDR3 length equals 15 residues. V shed 6 bases, J shed 0 bases, and the junction held 4 bases outside the gene matches. Germline V gives CDR1 SNHLY, CDR2 FYNNEI. CDR3 residues: CASRTGVNSGNTIYF. As DNA, the CDR3 is TGTGCCAGCAGGACAGGGGTTAACTCTGGAAACACCATATATTTT.

The chain has TRBV5-1 and TRBJ2-1, with D possibly TRBD2 on 6 matching bases. Germline CDR1 and CDR2: SGHRS and YFSETQ. The V end was cut by 1 base, the J end by 5 bases, with 19 bases between. The CDR3 covers 17 residues. This CDR3 reads CASSLIGRQTGDNEQFF. CDR3 nucleotide sequence: TGCGCCAGCAGCTTGATAGGCCGGCAGACGGGGGACAATGAGCAGTTCTTC.

The chain links TRBV28 to TRBJ2-3; no clear D gene. Germline V gene lookup returns CDR1 MDHEN and CDR2 SYDVKM. With 7 bases removed from V and 0 bases from J, the gap between germline ends came to 8 bases. There are 13 residues in the CDR3. For the CDR3, the DNA is TGTGCCAGCACCCTCGGGAGCACAGATACGCAGTATTTT. This encodes CASTLGSTDTQYF.

The rearrangement uses TRBV5-1 and TRBJ1-1; 7 bases fit TRBD1. Unmatched junction bases numbered 3, after V lost 6 bases and J lost 1 base. This CDR3 contains 13 residues. Per the germline V gene, CDR1 is SGHRS and CDR2 is YFSETQ. CDR3: CASNGQENTEAFF. The DNA for the CDR3 is TGCGCCAGCAACGGACAGGAGAACACTGAAGCTTTCTTT. The full variable domain, in which reference TRBV5-1 and TRBJ1-1 provide the parts outside the CDR3, is KAGVTQTPRYLIKTRGQQVTLSCSPISGHRSVSWYQQTPGQGLQFLFEYFSETQRNKGNFPGRFSGRQFSNSRSEMNVSTLELGDSALYLCASNGQENTEAFFGQGTRLTVV.

This chain uses TRBV6-5 with TRBJ1-1, with D possibly TRBD1 on 6 matching bases. CDR1 is MNHEY, CDR2 SVGAGI, per germline. Trimming pared 3 bases from V and 5 bases from J, leaving 16 bases between. The CDR3 covers 15 residues. The CDR3 DNA reads as TGTGCCAGCAGTTATCAGGGGACCCCGAATACTGAAGCTTTCTTT. Translation: CASSYQGTPNTEAFF.

The genes are TRBV11-2 and TRBJ2-5; 8 nucleotides agree with TRBD2. V was clipped by 4 bases and J by 1 base; unmatched bases: 11. Per germline, CDR1 SGHAT and CDR2 FQNNGV. The CDR3 is 17 amino acids. The CDR3: CASSSGRGGRFQETQYF. In DNA form, the CDR3 reads TGTGCCAGCAGCTCGGGCCGGGGGGGGAGATTCCAAGAGACCCAGTACTTC.

The chain recombines TRBV15 with TRBJ1-1, with 9 bases fitting TRBD1. The junction had 17 bases not matched to a gene; V was cut back by 2 bases and J by 4 bases. This CDR3 is 19 amino acids long. Germline V gene data show CDR1 as LNHNV and CDR2 as YYDKDF (reference sequence). The CDR3 DNA sequence: TGTGCCACCAGCAGATTACCGGTGGGACAGGGAGTGACTACCACTGAAGCTTTCTTT. Protein product: CATSRLPVGQGVTTTEAFF.

This clone was detected a few times. The V and J genes are TRBV27 and TRBJ1-2, with a possible D match to TRBD1 (5 bases). V was cut by 4 bases and J by 8 bases, with 14 bases left in between. Germline CDR1 reads MNHEY; CDR2 reads SMNVEV (reference sequence). This CDR3 has 13 residues. The CDR3 sequence: CASSSQGPSGYTF. The CDR3, as DNA: TGTGCCAGCAGTTCTCAGGGCCCGAGCGGCTACACCTTC.

V usage is TRBV19 and J usage is TRBJ2-1; maybe TRBD2 (6 bases). CDR3 length equals 14 residues. From germline, CDR1 is LNHDA and CDR2 SQIVND (reference sequence). V was cut by 1 base and J by 8 bases, with 12 bases left in between. The CDR3 sequence is CASSIAGELDEQFF. The CDR3 DNA follows: TGTGCCAGTAGTATAGCGGGAGAATTGGATGAGCAGTTCTTC.

The chain joins TRBV19 to TRBJ1-5, with D perhaps matching TRBD1 (5 bases). V was shortened by 5 bases and J by 0 bases, with 14 bases between the two germline ends. Germline CDR1 LNHDA, CDR2 SQIVND (reference sequence). The CDR3 is 16 residues long. The CDR3 sequence: CASSRETEYSNQPQHF. CDR3 DNA: TGTGCCAGTAGTCGGGAGACAGAGTATAGCAATCAGCCCCAGCATTTT.

The chain uses TRBV5-6 and TRBJ2-5; D might be TRBD1 (5 bases). The CDR3 totals 14 residues. Trimming pared 5 bases from V and 5 bases from J, leaving 16 bases between. Per germline, CDR1 SGHDT and CDR2 YYEEEE. The CDR3 reads CASRNGPSGETQYF. The CDR3 DNA reads as TGTGCCAGCAGGAACGGGCCATCAGGGGAGACCCAGTACTTC. Using reference TRBV5-6 and TRBJ2-5 for the parts outside the CDR3, the full variable domain is DAGVTQSPTHLIKTRGQQVTLRCSPKSGHDTVSWYQQALGQGPQFIFQYYEEEERQRGNFPDRFSGHQFPNYSSELNVNALLLGDSALYLCASRNGPSGETQYFGPGTRLLVL.

The V and J genes are TRBV12-5 and TRBJ2-1; 8 positions match TRBD2. V lost 7 bases to trimming and J lost 8 bases; unmatched junction nucleotides: 16. The CDR3 is 16 amino acids. Germline-derived CDR1 and CDR2 are LGHNT and FRNRAP. CDR3 sequence reads: CASAISGTFGGDEQFF. DNA for the CDR3: TGTGCTAGTGCCATTAGCGGGACCTTTGGCGGCGATGAGCAGTTCTTC.

The CDR3 reads CASSLGGLAGEGNEQFF. CDR3 nucleotide sequence: TGCGCCAGCAGCTTGGGCGGACTAGCGGGCGAAGGCAATGAGCAGTTCTTC. The gene calls are TRBV5-1 and TRBJ2-1; 11 bases match TRBD2. The CDR3 runs 17 residues. From germline, CDR1 is SGHRS and CDR2 YFSETQ. Trimming cost V 0 bases and J 6 bases; bases outside gene matches: 8.

The rearrangement joins TRBV12-2 to TRBJ2-2; the table's D gene call, TRBD1, was not cross checked with the DNA. TRBV12-2 is an annotated pseudogene. The CDR3 is 19 amino acids. Written as DNA, the CDR3 is TGTGCAAGTCGCCGGACCCTCCTGGTGGGGACAGAATACACCGGGGAGCTGTTTTTT. Translated: CASRRTLLVGTEYTGELFF.

The V gene is TRBV18, the J gene TRBJ1-1; unclear D gene. Germline CDR1 is KGHSH and CDR2 is LQKENI. This CDR3 region has 12 residues. V was trimmed by 1 base and J by 8 bases, leaving 8 bases between them. The DNA for the CDR3 is TGTGCCAGCTCACCACTTCTTAAAGAAGCTTTCTTT. As protein: CASSPLLKEAFF.

DNA of the CDR3: TGTGCCAGCACGACCATGACAGGGGGCGCCCATAATTCACCCCTCCACTTT. The encoded protein is CASTTMTGGAHNSPLHF. The chain combines TRBV5-4 with TRBJ1-6, with TRBD1 identical over 10 bases. There are 17 residues in the CDR3. Trimming cost V 6 bases and J 5 bases; bases outside gene matches: 11. CDR1 is SGHNT and CDR2 is YYREEE in the germline V gene (reference sequence).

The chain combines TRBV19 with TRBJ1-1, with D tentatively TRBD1 (5 bases). Looked up from germline, CDR1 is LNHDA and CDR2 is SQIVND (reference sequence). V dropped 7 bases and J dropped 8 bases, with 14 bases sitting between them. This CDR3 has 12 amino acids. CDR3 sequence (DNA): TGTGCCAGTACCCCGGCAGCAGGGGAAGCTTTCTTT. This encodes CASTPAAGEAFF.

The V call is TRBV9, the J call TRBJ2-1; 14 positions match TRBD2. The trim removed 3 bases at V and 1 base at J, leaving 0 bases unmatched. Germline values: CDR1 SGDLS, CDR2 YYNGEE. CDR3 length: 16 residues. CDR3 sequence reads: CASSGLAGGSYNEQFF. For the CDR3, the DNA is TGTGCCAGCAGCGGACTAGCGGGGGGGTCCTACAATGAGCAGTTCTTC.

This chain uses TRBV10-1 with TRBJ1-5; maybe TRBD1 (5 bases). Trimming cost V 5 bases and J 5 bases, with 10 bases left between them. There are 13 residues in the CDR3. The germline V gene has CDR1 WNHNN and CDR2 SYGVQD (reference sequence). This CDR3 reads CASSRGFDQPQHF. CDR3 DNA sequence: TGCGCCAGCAGTAGGGGTTTCGATCAGCCCCAGCATTTT.

The chain is built from TRBV28 and TRBJ2-7; 8 bases agree with TRBD2. Germline V gene data show CDR1 as MDHEN and CDR2 as SYDVKM. The CDR3 sequence is 15 residues long. V shed 3 bases, J shed 0 bases, and the junction held 4 bases outside the gene matches. CDR3: CASSFSAGVSYEQYF. The CDR3 DNA follows: TGTGCCAGCAGTTTCTCAGCGGGAGTCTCCTACGAGCAGTACTTC.

The V call is TRBV7-6, the J call TRBJ2-3, with D maybe TRBD1 (5 bases). CDR3 length: 14 residues. Deletions cut 0 bases from V and 4 bases from J, with 8 bases between. CDR1 SGHVS and CDR2 FNYEAQ come from the germline V gene. The CDR3 loop is CASSLAETADTQYF. The CDR3 DNA reads TGTGCCAGCAGCTTAGCAGAGACAGCAGATACGCAGTATTTT.

The genes are TRBV23-1 and TRBJ2-2, with 9 nucleotides matching TRBD1. TRBV23-1 is given ORF status, its function remaining uncertain. The ends lost 2 bases at V and 4 bases at J; junction bases unmatched: 14. The CDR3 loop spans 19 amino acids. The CDR3 DNA is TGCGCCAGCAGTCAAGAGCGGGACAGGGAAAGAGTGGGCACCGGGGAGCTGTTTTTT. Protein product: CASSQERDRERVGTGELFF.

This sequence joins TRBV6-5 and TRBJ2-7, with 7 nucleotides matching TRBD2. The junction had 15 bases not matched to a gene; V was cut back by 10 bases and J by 6 bases. Germline loops: CDR1 MNHEY, CDR2 SVGAGI. The CDR3 is 14 amino acids. CDR3 coding DNA: TGTGCCACCTCTCCGCTAGCGGTCCCTGGCGAGCAGTACTTC. This gives the protein CATSPLAVPGEQYF.

The chain has TRBV5-1 and TRBJ2-2, with D possibly matching TRBD2 (5 bases). This CDR3 has 15 amino acids. The V and J ends lost 0 bases and 5 bases respectively, with 11 bases between them. From germline, CDR1 is SGHRS and CDR2 YFSETQ. Written as DNA, the CDR3 is TGCGCCAGCAGCTTGGCCGTACGGGGTACCGGGGAGCTGTTTTTT. Amino acids: CASSLAVRGTGELFF.

This clone has only a few counts. This chain's CDR3 is CSGGDRGPTEAFF. The CDR3 DNA follows: TGCAGCGGCGGGGACAGGGGGCCGACTGAAGCTTTCTTT. This rearrangement joins TRBV29-1 to TRBJ1-1, with 12 bases matching TRBD1. Losses at the gene ends were 7 bases for V and 5 bases for J; bases not matched to a gene: 5. The CDR3 totals 13 residues. Germline V gene lookup returns CDR1 SQVTM and CDR2 ANQGSEA.